The 2 T cell receptor beta chains reported below all come from one sample, sequenced in a study of cytomegalovirus exposure and HLA in healthy donors (dated by TCRdb to the late 2010s). Libraries came from the immunoSEQ multiplex PCR assay. For the multiplex PCR, a mixture combining 60 forward primers for TCR Vbeta segments and 13 reverse primers for TCR Jbeta segments was used. TCRdb re-hosts the immuneACCESS table, in-frame sequences only. Its copies lack some clones; in the studies checked, an unresolved V gene accounts for under half of them, and the cause for the rest is not known. Within this sample are about 130,000 clones, with about three quarters of them counted one time only. The ten largest clonotypes hold about 2.4% of the sample. Sequencing used PBMCs. These receptors were obtained from a woman aged 55-69 years in good health and CMV-seropositive.

The genes are TRBV19 and TRBJ1-2, with D maybe TRBD1 (5 bases). The V gene's germline CDR1 is LNHDA and CDR2 SQIVND (reference sequence). The germline V and J ends were trimmed by 6 bases and 6 bases, with 17 bases remaining between them. The CDR3 has 14 residues. The DNA for the CDR3 is TGTGCCAGTAGCTACCTTGCTCCCAGGGATGGCTACACCTTC. It codes for CASSYLAPRDGYTF.

V usage is TRBV5-1 and J usage is TRBJ2-2, with TRBD2 identical over 12 bases. This CDR3 is 16 amino acids long. From germline, CDR1 is SGHRS and CDR2 YFSETQ. The ends lost 4 bases at V and 3 bases at J; junction bases unmatched: 4. The CDR3 DNA sequence: TGCGCCAGCAGCCCGACTAGCGGGGGTTACACCGGGGAGCTGTTTTTT. It translates to CASSPTSGGYTGELFF.